The sequence of this T cell receptor beta chain was determined in a study of shared clonotypes between healthy human individuals (dated by TCRdb to about 2020). For context, the study as a whole: The cohort included three men and a couple of women between 18 and 49 years of age. Per donor, three plates each were used for CD4 naive and CD4 memory, two for CD8 naive, and one for CD8 memory. To estimate repertoire size and how much clonotype sharing occurs between individuals, the study deeply sequenced the blood TCR repertoires of about five healthy adults. Libraries were prepared and TCR repertoires were sequenced by different laboratories using diverse techniques, in order to increase sequencing depth and limit assay-specific biases. Each donor's leukapheresis produced roughly between about 0.9 and 9.5 billion PBMCs.

As concerns this clone: Its target antigen remains unknown. No base quality information exists; no much larger clone differs at one position.

Donors were healthy HIV-negative adults with no recently reported acute infections or vaccinations. Every donor was a Caucasian adult living in Nashville, Tennessee, USA. Magnetic negative selection was used to enrich CD4+ T cells, after which naive cells were positively selected on CD45RA and the negative fraction became the memory subset. Blood was obtained by leukapheresis, after which PBMCs were separated by Ficoll-Histopaque density gradient centrifugation and cryopreserved in liquid nitrogen vapor phase. Analytical flow cytometry was used to check the purity and quantity of every magnetically sorted T cell population. From each sorted fraction, genomic DNA was isolated and quantified by UV absorbance on a Nanodrop 2000c. Points the paper makes about the study in general: Naive subsets generally had larger estimated clonotype richness than memory subsets. Across a handful of donors, around 5% of naive CD4, roughly 3.8% of naive CD8, about 2% of memory CD4, and 0.4% of memory CD8 clonotypes were shared. Based on pairwise subsampling, the degree of clonotype sharing among donors was expected to be affected by sequencing depth. Compared with non-shared clonotypes, clonotypes shared by all four sorted-subset donors had higher generation probabilities. The small number of donors limited the genetic and exposure-history diversity represented. Even with the large sequencing depth, rarefaction of the sorted-subset datasets indicated that sequencing was incomplete. Sampling was restricted to blood, and TCR repertoires in tissue are likely to differ from TCR repertoires in blood.

Using the deep immunoSEQ assay, TCR CDR3 regions were amplified from genomic DNA by multiplex PCR. Extracted genomic DNA from each cell subset was distributed evenly across all wells of several immunoSEQ 96-well plates, and each plate was treated as a replicate. For sorted subsets, about 200 ng genomic DNA, equal to some 28,000 T cell genomes, was loaded into each replicate PCR. The purified libraries were quantified using a Qubit 3.0 fluorometer, sized with a Bioanalyzer 2100, and then quantified again using the KAPA Library Quantification kit. Each immunoSEQ 96-well plate was sequenced on its own single-read 150-cycle Illumina NextSeq 550 flow cell. Per the authors' processing: Because the immunoSEQ output held only junctional sequences and lacked quality scores, the filtering could not match the filtering applied to full-length reads. To assign V/J genes and CDR3, sequences were annotated against IMGT germline references using PyIR, a Python wrapper for IgBLAST v1.9. Reads were filtered out if the reads had weak V/J assignments (E-value above 1e-6), no CDR3, stop codons, out-of-frame junctions, or ambiguous translated residues. V3J clonotypes were defined as sequences sharing an identical inferred V gene, J gene, and CDR3 amino acid sequence. The percentage overlap between two repertoires was calculated by dividing the number of shared unique clonotypes by the size of the smaller repertoire. Three approaches were used to assess repertoire richness: RTK rarefaction, the Chao1 estimator, and Recon v2.1 estimates of unobserved clonotypes. Generation probabilities were computed with OLGA for all TCRbeta clonotypes obtained by the gDNA method from a few donors. TCRdb limited this immuneACCESS table to in-frame rearrangements with V and J called. A share of clones is missing; checked studies link under half to unresolved V genes, and the rest is unexplained. The V and J calls and the clone size are those of that table, but D and trimming were determined from the DNA. The sample data list about 2.4 million clones, and roughly 93% of these were observed just once. Approximately 0.36% of the sample rests with the top ten.

The CDR3, cysteine through phenylalanine, is 13 amino acids long. The kept DNA is CDR3 alone, 39 bases in frame from the first base. V loses 5 bases of germline sequence and J loses 3 bases, and the interval between the two ends is 11 bases. CDR1 and CDR2 are read off the germline V gene as MNHEY and SVGAGI. Material: naive CD4+ T cells from PBMCs. This specimen's cell subset or site label, per the study, means: CD45RA+ positively selected. Recombination linked TRBV6-5 to TRBJ2-7; perhaps TRBD2 is the D gene, with 5 bases matching. The receptor's source is a man aged 18-30 years in good health. Some clones in this sample may be carry-over from other donors' samples. The CDR3 loop reads CASSPGNLYEQYF. The DNA reads as follows: TGTGCCAGCAGTCCGGGGAACCTCTACGAGCAGTACTTC.